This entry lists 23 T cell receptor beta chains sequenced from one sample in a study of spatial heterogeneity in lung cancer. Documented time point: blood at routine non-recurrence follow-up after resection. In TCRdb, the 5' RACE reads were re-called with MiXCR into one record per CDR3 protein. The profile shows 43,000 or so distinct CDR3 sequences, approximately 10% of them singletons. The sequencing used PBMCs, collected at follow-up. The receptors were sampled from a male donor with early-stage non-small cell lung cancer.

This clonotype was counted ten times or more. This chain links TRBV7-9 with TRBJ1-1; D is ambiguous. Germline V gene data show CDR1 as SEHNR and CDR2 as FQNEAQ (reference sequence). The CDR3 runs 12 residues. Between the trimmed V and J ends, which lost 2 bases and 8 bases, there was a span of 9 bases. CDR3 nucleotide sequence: TGTGCCAGCAGCTTAAGAGTAAGAGAAGCTTTCTTT. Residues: CASSLRVREAFF.

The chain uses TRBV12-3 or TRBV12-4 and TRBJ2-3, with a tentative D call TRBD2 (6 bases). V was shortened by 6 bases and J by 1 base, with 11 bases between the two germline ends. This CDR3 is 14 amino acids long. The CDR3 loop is CASRRGSGTDTQYF. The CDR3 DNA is TGTGCCAGCAGACGGGGGTCGGGCACAGATACGCAGTATTTT.

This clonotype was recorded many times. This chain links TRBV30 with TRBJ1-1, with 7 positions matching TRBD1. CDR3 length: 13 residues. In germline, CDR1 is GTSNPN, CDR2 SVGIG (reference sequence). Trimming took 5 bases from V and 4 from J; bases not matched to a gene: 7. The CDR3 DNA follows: TGTGCCTGGTCGACAGGGTTGGGCACTGAAGCTTTCTTT. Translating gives CAWSTGLGTEAFF.

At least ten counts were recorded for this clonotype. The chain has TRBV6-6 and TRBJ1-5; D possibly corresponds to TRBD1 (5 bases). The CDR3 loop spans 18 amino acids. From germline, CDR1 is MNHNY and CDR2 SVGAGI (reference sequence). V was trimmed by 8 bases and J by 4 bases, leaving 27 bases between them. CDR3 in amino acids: CASGASGRALSQNQPQHF. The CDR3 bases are TGTGCCAGCGGGGCTTCGGGCAGGGCGCTTTCACAGAATCAGCCCCAGCATTTT.

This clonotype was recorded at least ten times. CDR3 bases: TGTGCCAGCAGTTTCGGAGGGAAGCCCTCCTACAATGAGCAGTTCTTC. It encodes CASSFGGKPSYNEQFF. The V gene is TRBV12-3 or TRBV12-4, the J gene TRBJ2-1; D is possibly TRBD2 (6 bases). V was trimmed by 3 bases and J by 0 bases, leaving 12 bases between them. The CDR3 has 16 amino acids.

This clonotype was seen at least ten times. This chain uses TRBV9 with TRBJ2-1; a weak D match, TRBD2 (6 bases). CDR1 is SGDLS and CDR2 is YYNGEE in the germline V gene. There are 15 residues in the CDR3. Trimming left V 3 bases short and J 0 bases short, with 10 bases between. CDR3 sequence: CASSAFGSSYNEQFF. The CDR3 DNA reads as TGTGCCAGCAGCGCCTTCGGGAGCTCCTACAATGAGCAGTTCTTC.

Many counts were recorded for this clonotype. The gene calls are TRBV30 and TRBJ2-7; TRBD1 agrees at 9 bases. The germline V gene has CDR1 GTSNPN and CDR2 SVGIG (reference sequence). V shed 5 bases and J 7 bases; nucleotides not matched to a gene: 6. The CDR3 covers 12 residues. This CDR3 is CAWDRGTEEQYF. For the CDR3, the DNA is TGTGCCTGGGACAGGGGGACAGAAGAGCAGTACTTC.

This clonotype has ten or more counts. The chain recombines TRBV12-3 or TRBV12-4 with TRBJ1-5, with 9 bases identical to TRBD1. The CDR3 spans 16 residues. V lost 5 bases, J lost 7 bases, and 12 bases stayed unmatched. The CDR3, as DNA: TGTGCCAGCAGTCAGAACCGGGGACAGGGCGGACAGCCCCAGCATTTT. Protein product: CASSQNRGQGGQPQHF.

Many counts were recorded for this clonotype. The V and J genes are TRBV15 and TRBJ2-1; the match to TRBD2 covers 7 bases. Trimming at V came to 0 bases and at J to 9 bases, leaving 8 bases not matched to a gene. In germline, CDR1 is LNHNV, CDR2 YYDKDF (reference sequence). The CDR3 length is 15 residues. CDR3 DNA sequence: TGTGCCACCAGCAGAGAGAGGCAGCGGGGAGCTGAGCAGTTCTTC. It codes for CATSRERQRGAEQFF.

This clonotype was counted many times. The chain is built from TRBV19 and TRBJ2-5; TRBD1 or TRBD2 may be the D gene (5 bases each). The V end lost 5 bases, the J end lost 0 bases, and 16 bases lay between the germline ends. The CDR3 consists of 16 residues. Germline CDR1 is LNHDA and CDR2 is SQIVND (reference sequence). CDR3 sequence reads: CASSPLGGGDQETQYF. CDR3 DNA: TGTGCCAGTAGTCCCCTCGGTGGGGGTGACCAAGAGACCCAGTACTTC.

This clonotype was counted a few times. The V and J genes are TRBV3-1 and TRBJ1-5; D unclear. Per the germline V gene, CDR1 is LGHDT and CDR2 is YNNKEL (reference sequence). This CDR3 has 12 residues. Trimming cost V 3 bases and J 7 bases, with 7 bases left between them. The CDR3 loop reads CASSQVGQPQHF. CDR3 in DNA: TGTGCCAGCAGCCAGGTTGGCCAGCCCCAGCATTTT. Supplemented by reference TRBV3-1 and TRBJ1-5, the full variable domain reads DTAVSQTPKYLVTQMGNDKSIKCEQNLGHDTMYWYKQDSKKFLKIMFSYNNKELIINETVPNRFSPKSPDKAHLNLHINSLELGDSAVYFCASSQVGQPQHFGDGTRLSIL.

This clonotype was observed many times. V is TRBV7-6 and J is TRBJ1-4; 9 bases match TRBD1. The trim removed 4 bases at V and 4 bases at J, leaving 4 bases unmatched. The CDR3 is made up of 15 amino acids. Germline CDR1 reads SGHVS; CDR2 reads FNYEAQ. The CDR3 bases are TGTGCCAGCAGCTGGGGGACAGGGTTTAATGAAAAACTGTTTTTT. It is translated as CASSWGTGFNEKLFF.

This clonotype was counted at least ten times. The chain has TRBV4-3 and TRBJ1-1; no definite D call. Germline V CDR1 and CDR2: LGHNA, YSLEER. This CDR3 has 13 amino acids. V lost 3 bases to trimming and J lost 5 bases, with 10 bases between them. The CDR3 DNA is TGCGCCAGCAGCCAGGGCTTGAGGACTGAAGCTTTCTTT. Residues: CASSQGLRTEAFF.

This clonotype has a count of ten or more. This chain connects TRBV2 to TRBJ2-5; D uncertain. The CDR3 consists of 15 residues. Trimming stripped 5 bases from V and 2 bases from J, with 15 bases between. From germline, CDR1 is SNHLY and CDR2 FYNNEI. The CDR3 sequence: CASSKDPEYQETQYF. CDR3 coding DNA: TGTGCCAGCAGTAAGGATCCTGAGTATCAAGAGACCCAGTACTTC.

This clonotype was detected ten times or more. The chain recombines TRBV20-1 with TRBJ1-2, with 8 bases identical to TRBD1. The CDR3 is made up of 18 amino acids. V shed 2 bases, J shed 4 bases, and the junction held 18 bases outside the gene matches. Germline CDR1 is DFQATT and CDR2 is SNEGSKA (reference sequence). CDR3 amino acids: CSARLSPSQGAAIYGYTF. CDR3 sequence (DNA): TGCAGTGCTAGATTGTCCCCCTCTCAGGGGGCGGCAATCTATGGCTACACCTTC.

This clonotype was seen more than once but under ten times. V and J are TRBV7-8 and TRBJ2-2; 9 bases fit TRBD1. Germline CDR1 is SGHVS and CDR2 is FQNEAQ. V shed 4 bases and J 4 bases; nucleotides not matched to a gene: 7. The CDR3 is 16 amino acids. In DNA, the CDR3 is TGTGCCAGCAGCTCGACGGGACAGGGTAGCACCGGGGAGCTGTTTTTT. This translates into CASSSTGQGSTGELFF.

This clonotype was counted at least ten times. The CDR3 reads CASSLGVNYEQYF. The CDR3 DNA follows: TGTGCCAGCAGCTTAGGCGTGAACTACGAGCAGTACTTC. The chain is built from TRBV7-2 and TRBJ2-7; D is ambiguous. The V and J ends lost 1 base and 3 bases respectively, with 7 bases between them. This CDR3 contains 13 residues. Germline values: CDR1 SGHTA, CDR2 FQGNSA. Looking up the rest from reference TRBV7-2 and TRBJ2-7 gives the full variable domain: GAGVSQSPSNKVTEKGKDVELRCDPISGHTALYWYRQSLGQGLEFLIYFQGNSAPDKSGLPSDRFSAERTGGSVSTLTIQRTQQEDSAVYLCASSLGVNYEQYFGPGTRLTVT.

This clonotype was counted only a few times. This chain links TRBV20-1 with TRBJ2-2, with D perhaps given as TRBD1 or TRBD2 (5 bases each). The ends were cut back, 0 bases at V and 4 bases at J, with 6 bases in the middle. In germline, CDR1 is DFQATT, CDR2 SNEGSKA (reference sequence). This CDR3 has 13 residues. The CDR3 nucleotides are TGCAGTGCTAGAGATGGGGGCACCGGGGAGCTGTTTTTT. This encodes CSARDGGTGELFF.

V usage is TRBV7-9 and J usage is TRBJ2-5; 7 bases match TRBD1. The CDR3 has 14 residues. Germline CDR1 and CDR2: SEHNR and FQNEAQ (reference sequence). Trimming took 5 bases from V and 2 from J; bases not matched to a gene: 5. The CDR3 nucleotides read TGTGCCAGCAGCCTACAGGGGACACAAGAGACCCAGTACTTC. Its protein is CASSLQGTQETQYF. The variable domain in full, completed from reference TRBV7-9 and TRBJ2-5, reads DTGVSQNPRHKITKRGQNVTFRCDPISEHNRLYWYRQTLGQGPEFLTYFQNEAQLEKSRLLSDRFSAERPKGSFSTLEIQRTEQGDSAMYLCASSLQGTQETQYFGPGTRLLVL.

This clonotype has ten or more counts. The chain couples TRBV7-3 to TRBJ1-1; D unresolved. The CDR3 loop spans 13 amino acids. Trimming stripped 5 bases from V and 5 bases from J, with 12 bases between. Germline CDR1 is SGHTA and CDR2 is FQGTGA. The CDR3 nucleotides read TGTGCCAGCAGCCCCACCTTCGGGACTGAAGCTTTCTTT. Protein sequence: CASSPTFGTEAFF.

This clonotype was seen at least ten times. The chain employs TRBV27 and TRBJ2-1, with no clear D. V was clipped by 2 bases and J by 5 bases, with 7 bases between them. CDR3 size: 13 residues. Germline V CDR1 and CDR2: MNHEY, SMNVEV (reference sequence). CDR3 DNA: TGTGCCAGCAGTTTAGCTGGGAACAATGAGCAGTTCTTC. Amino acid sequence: CASSLAGNNEQFF.

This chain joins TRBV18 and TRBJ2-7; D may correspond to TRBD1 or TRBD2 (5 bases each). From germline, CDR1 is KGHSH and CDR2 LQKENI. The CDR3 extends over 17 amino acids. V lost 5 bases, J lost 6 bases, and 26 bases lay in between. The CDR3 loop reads CASSNVAGSRVQSEQYF. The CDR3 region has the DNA TGTGCCAGCTCAAACGTCGCGGGTTCCAGGGTTCAGTCCGAGCAGTACTTC. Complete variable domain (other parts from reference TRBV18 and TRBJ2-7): NAGVMQNPRHLVRRRGQEARLRCSPMKGHSHVYWYRQLPEEGLKFMVYLQKENIIDESGMPKERFSAEFPKEGPSILRIQQVVRGDSAAYFCASSNVAGSRVQSEQYFGPGTRLTVT.

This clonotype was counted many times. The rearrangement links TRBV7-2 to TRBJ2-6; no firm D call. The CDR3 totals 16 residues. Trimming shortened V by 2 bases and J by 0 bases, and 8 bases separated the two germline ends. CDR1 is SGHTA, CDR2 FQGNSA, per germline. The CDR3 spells CASSLYRTSGANVLTF. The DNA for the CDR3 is TGTGCCAGCAGCTTATACCGGACCTCTGGGGCCAACGTCCTGACTTTC.